This TCR beta chain appears in the sequencing data of a study of CD8+ T cells in alopecia areata (dated by TCRdb to between 2017 and 2018). In the study overall: Treated patients were enrolled in an open-label pilot trial of oral tofacitinib, 5 to 10 mg twice daily, for moderate-to-severe alopecia areata. Tofacitinib was administered for 6 to 18 months, and 6 months of follow-up off drug were then conducted to assess delayed response and recurrence. The study used high-throughput TCRbeta sequencing to examine T cell clonal expansion in alopecia areata, in both the C3H/HeJ mouse model and human patients. In humans, TCRbeta sequencing was performed on scalp tissue and on sorted CD4+ and CD8+ peripheral blood T cells from healthy controls and from patients with patchy or totalis/universalis alopecia areata. Biopsies were taken from tofacitinib-treated patients at baseline and at 4 and 24 weeks of treatment, and a later scalp biopsy was taken in several of the tofacitinib-treated patients. Scalp clonality was compared among normal scalp (n=4), patchy alopecia areata scalp (n=8), and alopecia totalis/universalis scalp (n=8). RNA came from the PAXgene miRNA kit for fixed scalp, the miRNeasy kit for PBMCs, and the RNeasy kit for mouse skin. Amplification of TCRbeta CDR3 regions was done by immunoSEQ multiplex PCR using 35 Vbeta forward primers and 13 Jbeta reverse primers. Beyond this particular receptor, the publication reports: Higher clonality and more expanded CD8+ clones were observed in lesional scalp than in normal scalp, particularly in alopecia totalis/universalis, a finding suggestive of antigenic drive. Unlike mouse skin, which is dominated by gammadelta T cells, normal human skin has resident alphabeta T cells that are also sequenced, and this complicates analysis of the scalp TCR repertoire. Shared TCR sequences between patients were less evident than in mice, which may be partly attributable to HLA diversity in the patient population.

Reading the label with the study, this specimen's time point is: baseline before oral tofacitinib. From alopecia areata patients, peripheral blood was collected along with lesional scalp punch biopsies. PBMCs were separated by density centrifugation and stained for CD3, CD4 and CD8, after which CD4+ and CD8+ T cells were sorted on a FACSAria. Library creation used the immunoSEQ multiplex PCR assay. For TCR sequencing, RNA was extracted from every sample and reverse transcribed into cDNA to serve as template. SuperScript III was used for first-strand cDNA synthesis, primed with a 2:1 mix of oligo-dT and random hexamers. A synthetic immune receptor repertoire was used to assess amplification bias, and residual bias was removed computationally. The original methods were these. Raw reads were preprocessed to remove errors, and CDR3 was defined according to IMGT conventions as the region from the conserved cysteine to phenylalanine. Clonality was computed by normalizing Shannon entropy by log2 of the number of productive unique TCRs and subtracting the result from 1. Scalp TCRbeta sequences were cross-referenced with sorted blood CD4 and CD8 repertoires so that the CD4 or CD8 identity of scalp clones could be inferred. TCRdb obtained this table from immuneACCESS and retained in-frame rearrangements with V and J assigned. These tables miss some clones; where compared with another copy, unresolved V genes account for less than half of the shortfall, and the remainder is unexplained. V and J calls and clone size are given by that table; D and trimming were obtained from the DNA. The sample table contains under 85,000 clones; only one count was recorded for 45% to 55% of them. Together, the top ten hold about 15% of the sample.

Germline trimming amounts to 5 bases on V and 5 bases on J, with 5 as the count of junction bases outside the gene matches. Sequences MNHNS (CDR1) and SASEGT (CDR2) are obtained from the germline V gene. The CDR3 goes from the cysteine to the phenylalanine over 14 residues. Only the CDR3 DNA stays, 42 bases, in frame from base 1. To note about this clone: Its antigen is currently not known. It has no much larger one-base neighbor in the sample; base qualities were not kept.

The sample here was CD8+ T cells sorted from blood, taken at week 0. The source is a human donor with alopecia areata. This receptor chain uses TRBV6-1 and TRBJ2-2; TRBD1 agrees with 7 junctional bases. The DNA is TGTGCCAGCAGTCGACAGGGAGAGACCGGGGAGCTGTTTTTT. It specifies CASSRQGETGELFF.